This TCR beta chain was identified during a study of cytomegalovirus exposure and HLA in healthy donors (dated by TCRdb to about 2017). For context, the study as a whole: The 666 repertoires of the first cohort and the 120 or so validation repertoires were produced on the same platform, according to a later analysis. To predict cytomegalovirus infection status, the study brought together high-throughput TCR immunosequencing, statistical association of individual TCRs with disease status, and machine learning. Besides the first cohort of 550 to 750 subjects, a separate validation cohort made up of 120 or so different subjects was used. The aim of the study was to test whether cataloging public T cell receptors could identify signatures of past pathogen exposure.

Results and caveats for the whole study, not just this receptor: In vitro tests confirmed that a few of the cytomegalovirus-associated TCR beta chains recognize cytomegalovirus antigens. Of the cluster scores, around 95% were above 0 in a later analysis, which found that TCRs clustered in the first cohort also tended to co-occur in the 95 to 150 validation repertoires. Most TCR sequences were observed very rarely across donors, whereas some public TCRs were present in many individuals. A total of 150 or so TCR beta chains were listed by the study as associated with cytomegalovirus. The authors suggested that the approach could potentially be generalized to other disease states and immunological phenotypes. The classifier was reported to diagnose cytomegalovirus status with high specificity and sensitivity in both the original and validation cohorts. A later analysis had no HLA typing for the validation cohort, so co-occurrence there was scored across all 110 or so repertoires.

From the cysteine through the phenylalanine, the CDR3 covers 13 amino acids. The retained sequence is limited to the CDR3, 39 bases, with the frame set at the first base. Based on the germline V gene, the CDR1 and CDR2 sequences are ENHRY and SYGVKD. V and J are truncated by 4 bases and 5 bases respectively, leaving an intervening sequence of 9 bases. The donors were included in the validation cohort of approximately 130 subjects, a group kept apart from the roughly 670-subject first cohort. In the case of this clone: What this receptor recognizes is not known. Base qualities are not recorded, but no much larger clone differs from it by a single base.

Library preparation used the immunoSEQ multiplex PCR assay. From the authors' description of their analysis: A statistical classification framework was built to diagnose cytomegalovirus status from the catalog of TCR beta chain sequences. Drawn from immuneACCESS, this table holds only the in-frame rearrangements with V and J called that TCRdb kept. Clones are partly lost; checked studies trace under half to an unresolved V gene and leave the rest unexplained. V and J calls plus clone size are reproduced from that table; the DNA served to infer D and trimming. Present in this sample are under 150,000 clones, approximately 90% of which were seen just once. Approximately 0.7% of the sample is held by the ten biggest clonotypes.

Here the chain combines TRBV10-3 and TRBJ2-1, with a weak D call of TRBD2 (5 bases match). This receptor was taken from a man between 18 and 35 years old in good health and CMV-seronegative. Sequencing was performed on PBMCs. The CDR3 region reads CAISAEVHNEQFF. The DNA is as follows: TGTGCCATCAGTGCGGAGGTGCACAATGAGCAGTTCTTC.